The 4 T cell receptor beta chains reported below all come from one sample, sequenced in a study of blood T cell repertoires in COVID-19 (dated by TCRdb to about 2020). Libraries came from the immunoSEQ multiplex PCR assay. The clones in this table, taken by TCRdb from immuneACCESS, are in-frame only. Not every clone is retained; where verified, under half of the shortfall comes from an unresolved V gene, and the cause of the rest is unknown. In all, the sample holds some 200,000 clones, and 87% of those were seen once. The biggest ten clones account for 0.8% to 1% of the sample. Sample: peripheral blood. The receptor source for this set is a woman aged 18-29 years who had recovered from COVID-19.

The rearrangement joins TRBV4-1 to TRBJ1-5, with 7 bases aligning to TRBD1. Germline V lookup: CDR1 MGHRA, CDR2 YSYEKL. This CDR3 has 14 amino acids. V lost 1 base to trimming and J lost 4 bases; unmatched junction nucleotides: 1. The CDR3 reads CASSQGGQNQPQHF. In nucleotides, the CDR3 is TGCGCCAGCAGCCAAGGGGGACAGAATCAGCCCCAGCATTTT.

The chain recombines TRBV6-5 with TRBJ1-5; D unresolved. The CDR3 has 13 amino acids. Trimming stripped 2 bases from V and 3 bases from J, with 5 bases between. The germline gives CDR1 MNHEY, CDR2 SVGAGI. The DNA for the CDR3 is TGTGCCAGCAGTTACGGCCACAATCAGCCCCAGCATTTT. It is translated as CASSYGHNQPQHF.

The chain couples TRBV24-1 to TRBJ1-3; 7 positions match TRBD1. V trimming: 3 bases; J trimming: 4 bases; junction bases outside the gene matches: 5. The CDR3 sequence is 15 residues long. Germline-derived CDR1 and CDR2 are KGHDR and SFDVKD. DNA of the CDR3: TGTGCCACCAGTGATACGACAGGGACAGGAAACACCATATATTTT. Protein: CATSDTTGTGNTIYF.

The V and J genes are TRBV3-1 (or the pseudogene TRBV3-2) and TRBJ2-2, with 12 bases fitting TRBD2. Germline lookup yields CDR1 LGHDT and CDR2 YNNKEL (reference sequence). This CDR3 contains 17 residues. V was pared by 0 bases and J by 6 bases, with 5 bases of the junction left unmatched. The chain's CDR3 is CASSQEGSSGRAGELFF. In nucleotides, the CDR3 is TGTGCCAGCAGCCAAGAAGGTTCTAGCGGGAGGGCCGGGGAGCTGTTTTTT.